This T cell receptor (beta chain) was identified during a study of identical twins. MiXCR was run by TCRdb on the 5' RACE reads, yielding one entry per CDR3 protein. Of 1,800,000 or so distinct CDR3 sequences listed, under 35% were seen once; the top ten hold around 0.25%. Germline CDR1 reads DFQATT; CDR2 reads SNEGSKA (reference sequence). This CDR3 is 13 amino acids long. V gave up 5 bases and J gave up 7 bases; unmatched junction bases: 3. Only a few counts were recorded for this clonotype. The gene calls are TRBV20-1 and TRBJ2-1; 12 bases match TRBD2. This receptor was obtained from a newborn girl in good health. The specimen was cord blood. The CDR3 protein is CSASSGRGNEQFF. The DNA for the CDR3 is TGCAGTGCTTCTAGCGGGAGGGGGAATGAGCAGTTCTTC.